This entry lists 5 T cell receptor beta chains sequenced from one sample in a study of tumor-infiltrating lymphocytes in localized non-small cell lung cancer. Sequencing used immunoSEQ multiplex PCR; TCRdb keeps in-frame clones, though not all of them. Of 13,000 to 15,000 clones listed, around two thirds are singletons. The sample comprised uninvolved lung tissue not adjacent to the tumor. These receptors all come from a human donor with non-small cell lung cancer.

The chain recombines TRBV28 with TRBJ2-7; D call uncertain. This CDR3 is 13 amino acids long. In germline, CDR1 is MDHEN, CDR2 SYDVKM. V lost 6 bases and J lost 0, with 9 bases in between. The CDR3, as DNA: TGTGCCAGCAGCCTGGGAAGCTCCTACGAGCAGTACGTC. Translation: CASSLGSSYEQYV.

The V gene is TRBV28, the J gene TRBJ1-2; 8 bases line up with TRBD1. CDR3 length equals 16 residues. Germline V gene lookup returns CDR1 MDHEN and CDR2 SYDVKM. Trimming removed 3 bases from V and 6 bases from J; junction bases left unmatched: 12. CDR3 bases: TGTGCCAGCAGTTTTCCTTCCGACAGGGGAGGCGATGGCTACACCTTC. It is translated as CASSFPSDRGGDGYTF.

The chain links TRBV5-1 to TRBJ1-2, with 8 bases lining up with TRBD1. V shed 4 bases, J shed 3 bases, and the junction held 8 bases outside the gene matches. The CDR3 consists of 15 residues. The germline V gene encodes CDR1 SGHRS and CDR2 YFSETQ. The CDR3 spells CASSPGTGWDYGYTF. Here the CDR3 DNA reads TGCGCCAGCAGCCCGGGGACAGGATGGGACTATGGCTACACCTTC.

This clone was seen only a few times. The chain combines TRBV6-5 with TRBJ2-7, with a tentative D call TRBD2 (5 bases). V was cut by 2 bases and J by 5 bases, with 10 bases left in between. The CDR3 loop spans 13 amino acids. CDR1 and CDR2 (germline): MNHEY, SVGAGI. The CDR3 DNA reads TGTGCCAGCAGTTACCCCTCGAGGGACGAGCAGTACTTC. As protein: CASSYPSRDEQYF.

The gene calls are TRBV5-1 and TRBJ2-7, with 11 bases that match TRBD2. Trimming at V came to 5 bases and at J to 7 bases, leaving 11 bases not matched to a gene. From germline, CDR1 is SGHRS and CDR2 YFSETQ. This CDR3 is built from 15 residues. In nucleotides, the CDR3 is TGCGCCAGCAGTCAGGAGACTAGCGGGACTGATGAGCAGTACTTC. It codes for CASSQETSGTDEQYF.